This T cell receptor beta chain came from a study of blood T cell repertoires in COVID-19. At the level of the study: Samples representing acute and convalescent COVID-19 were sourced from the United States, Italy and Spain.

V lost 7 bases to trimming and J lost 5 bases, with 24 bases between them. The germline V gene has CDR1 SGDLS and CDR2 YYNGEE. The CDR3 loop spans 17 amino acids. The data were produced by immunoSEQ multiplex PCR, yet TCRdb's version contains in-frame clones alone and is incomplete. This sample has roughly 220,000 clones, with about 86% found just once. The sequenced sample consisted of peripheral blood. The chain recombines TRBV9 with TRBJ2-2; D may be TRBD1 (6 bases). The sequence was collected from a woman in her sixties with acute or convalescent COVID-19. DNA for the CDR3: TGTGCCAGCCAGCGTGCCCTTACAGGGATTTTGACCGGGGAGCTGTTTTTT. Amino acids: CASQRALTGILTGELFF.